Here is one T cell receptor (beta chain) with its context. The antigen it binds to is not known. Since a much larger clone is just one base distant, this may be a read error. To test whether a precursor-effector relationship exists among CD4 cytotoxic T cells, bulk UMI-based TCR sequencing was run on four sorted CD4+ memory subsets: TCM, TEM, IL-7Rhigh TEMRA, and IL-7R- TEMRA. The cells came from peripheral blood mononuclear cells that had been isolated from human blood. Sequencer: Illumina MiSeq. Regarding the original processing steps: Repertoire diversity was measured with the Shannon-Wiener index computed in VDJtools. A TCRbeta clonotype counted as expanded if its clonotype frequency was 3 or higher. TCRdb passed the public sequencing reads through fastp at Q25 and MiXCR, retaining productive beta sequences. When rows share a CDR3 protein, they turn into one entry using the most common DNA and genes. TCRdb, rather than the study authors, made the V and J calls. In this sample the table shows more than 600 distinct CDR3 sequences, approximately 20% of which occur a single time. The leading ten clones occupy 13% to 15% of the sample.

These data belong to a study of precursors of human CD4 cytotoxic T cells (dated by TCRdb to about 2018). General notes on the study: The bulk TCR-seq analysis covered CD4+ memory subsets from approximately 15 donors in total. TCR-seq analysis of over 11 donors yielded TCRalpha and TCRbeta chain sequences (table S7). What the research found in general, with its limitations: Compared with the TCM and TEM subsets, the IL-7Rhigh and IL-7R- TEMRA subsets had more restricted TCR repertoires, marked by lower diversity and more expanded clonotypes. According to the authors, a human observational design cannot definitively establish the direction of differentiation between precursor and effector cells. Only 13 of the 14 donors were included in some bulk TCR-seq comparisons, suggesting that not every subset was available for every donor. Expanded effector clonotypes accounted for a larger share of IL-7Rhigh TEMRA clonotypes than of TEM or TCM clonotypes.

The germline V gene (reference sequence) specifies GTSNPN as CDR1 and SVGIG as CDR2. The CDR3 sequence holds 13 residues, the cysteine and phenylalanine included. Only the CDR3 part of the read is kept: 39 bases, read in frame from the first base. The trim is 6 bases for V and 1 base for J, with a gap of 12 bases between the germline ends. Input material: memory CD4+ T cells from blood (PBMCs). Rearrangement joined TRBV30 to TRBJ1-1; TRBD1 is perhaps the D gene, given 6 matching bases. This receptor was taken from a human donor in good health. The CDR3 corresponds to CACSRTANTEAFF. The DNA sequence is given as TGTGCCTGCTCCCGGACAGCGAACACTGAAGCTTTCTTT.